The next 24 T cell receptor beta chains were all read from a single sample in a study of T cells after yellow fever vaccination. One entry per CDR3 protein results from TCRdb running MiXCR on the 5' RACE reads. The sample records over 300,000 distinct CDR3 sequences, around 7% being singletons. The source material was PBMCs, sampled about 49 days after the first yellow fever vaccination. The source of these receptors is a man younger than 35 who received the YFV17D yellow fever vaccine.

This chain joins TRBV12-3 or TRBV12-4 and TRBJ2-5; D gene ambiguous. CDR3 length equals 16 residues. V was trimmed by 2 bases and J by 2 bases, leaving 15 bases between them. The CDR3 sequence is CASSLPSARIQETQYF. CDR3 in DNA: TGTGCCAGCAGTTTACCGTCGGCAAGAATACAAGAGACCCAGTACTTC.

This clonotype appeared a few times. The chain has TRBV19 and TRBJ2-1, with TRBD1 matching 11 bases. V was pared by 5 bases and J by 9 bases, with 6 bases of the junction left unmatched. CDR1 and CDR2 from the germline V gene are LNHDA and SQIVND (reference sequence). This CDR3 is built from 14 residues. As DNA, the CDR3 is TGTGCCAGTAGTGAAGGACAGGGGGCGCCTGAGCAGTTCTTC. Protein: CASSEGQGAPEQFF.

This clonotype was counted a few times. The chain couples TRBV25-1 to TRBJ1-2; 9 bases align to TRBD1. V gave up 8 bases and J gave up 7 bases; unmatched junction bases: 8. Germline V gene sequence: CDR1 MGHDK, CDR2 SYGVNS. The CDR3 totals 13 residues. In DNA form, the CDR3 reads TGTGCCAGCGCCCAAACAGGGGGCCTTGGCTACACCTTC. Translating it yields CASAQTGGLGYTF.

This clonotype was found a few times. V and J are TRBV4-3 and TRBJ1-1, with a tentative D call TRBD1 (5 bases). The CDR3 totals 16 residues. The germline CDR1 and CDR2 sequences are LGHNA and YSLEER. V was shortened by 0 bases and J by 3 bases, with 14 bases between the two germline ends. The CDR3 loop reads CASSQDEGLGYTEAFF. The CDR3 bases are TGCGCCAGCAGCCAAGATGAGGGACTTGGGTACACTGAAGCTTTCTTT.

The chain links TRBV10-3 to TRBJ1-1; D gene uncertain. With 9 bases removed from V and 1 base from J, the gap between germline ends came to 12 bases. The CDR3 is 13 residues long. Germline lookup yields CDR1 ENHRY and CDR2 SYGVKD. In DNA, the CDR3 is TGTGCCATAAGGCAAAACTCGAACACTGAAGCTTTCTTT. This translates into CAIRQNSNTEAFF.

This clonotype was seen more than once but under ten times. The chain is built from TRBV5-1 and TRBJ1-1, with D uncertain. Germline loops: CDR1 SGHRS, CDR2 YFSETQ. Trimming took 0 bases from V and 1 from J, leaving 10 bases between them. CDR3 size: 15 residues. The chain's CDR3 is CASSLGLFENTEAFF. CDR3 DNA sequence: TGCGCCAGCAGCTTGGGGTTGTTCGAGAACACTGAAGCTTTCTTT.

This clonotype was seen a few times. The rearrangement joins TRBV6-4 to TRBJ2-3, with D uncertain. CDR3 length: 15 amino acids. Trimming removed 4 bases at V and 2 bases at J, with 13 bases between. The germline V gene has CDR1 MRHNA and CDR2 SNTAGT. CDR3 amino acids: CASSARVEPTDTQYF. In DNA form, the CDR3 reads TGTGCCAGCAGTGCCCGAGTGGAGCCCACAGATACGCAGTATTTT.

The rearrangement uses TRBV12-3 or TRBV12-4 and TRBJ1-2; perhaps TRBD1 as D (5 bases). V lost 3 bases and J lost 8, with 16 bases in between. There are 14 residues in the CDR3. The CDR3 DNA is TGTGCCAGCAGTTTTCGTCCGGGGCATAACGGCTACACCTTC. It encodes CASSFRPGHNGYTF.

This chain uses TRBV6-5 with TRBJ1-2; 7 bases map to TRBD1. Per the germline V gene, CDR1 is MNHEY and CDR2 is SVGAGI. Trimming took 1 base from V and 8 from J; bases not matched to a gene: 4. The CDR3 has 13 residues. In DNA, the CDR3 is TGTGCCAGCAGTTACTACAGGGGAAGGGGCTACACCTTC. Translation: CASSYYRGRGYTF.

V gene TRBV11-2 combines with J gene TRBJ1-5, with D possibly TRBD1 on 5 matching bases. The CDR3 covers 13 residues. The V gene's germline CDR1 is SGHAT and CDR2 FQNNGV. V dropped 3 bases and J dropped 5 bases, with 8 bases sitting between them. The CDR3 reads CASSLDTYQPQHF. The CDR3 DNA reads as TGTGCCAGCAGCTTGGACACCTATCAGCCCCAGCATTTT.

This clonotype was observed many times. The V gene is TRBV7-3, the J gene TRBJ2-2, with 8 bases fitting TRBD1. V lost 0 bases and J lost 6; bases outside the gene matches: 0. This CDR3 spans 14 amino acids. CDR1 is SGHTA and CDR2 is FQGTGA in the germline V gene. CDR3: CASSLTGQAGELFF. In DNA form, the CDR3 reads TGTGCCAGCAGCTTAACGGGACAGGCCGGGGAGCTGTTTTTT.

Details on this clonotype: This may stem from a read error, because a much larger clone lies one nucleotide away. The chain is built from TRBV12-3 or TRBV12-4 and TRBJ2-5; maybe TRBD2 (7 bases). The germline V and J ends were trimmed by 3 bases and 1 base, with 9 bases remaining between them. This CDR3 is 14 amino acids long. The CDR3 region is CASSFRGAQETQYF. For the CDR3, the DNA is TGTGCCAGCAGTTTCCGGGGGGCCCAAGAGACCCAGTACTTC.

In this sample, this clonotype turned up a few times. CDR3 in amino acids: CASSPDRFTDTQYF. In DNA form, the CDR3 reads TGTGCCAGCAGTCCCGACAGGTTCACAGATACGCAGTATTTT. This sequence joins TRBV7-2 and TRBJ2-3, with a possible D match to TRBD1 (6 bases). Trimming removed 6 bases at V and 2 bases at J, with 12 bases between. CDR1 and CDR2 (germline): SGHTA, FQGNSA. The CDR3 is 14 residues long.

This clonotype was counted only a few times. The chain recombines TRBV12-3 or TRBV12-4 with TRBJ2-5; perhaps TRBD1 as D (7 bases). The CDR3 loop spans 16 amino acids. Trimming stripped 5 bases from V and 12 bases from J, with 28 bases between. CDR3 loop: CASSPDSGTASRGEYF. CDR3 nucleotides: TGTGCCAGCAGTCCAGACTCCGGGACAGCCTCAAGGGGGGAGTACTTC.

V and J are TRBV6-2 or TRBV6-3 and TRBJ2-7, with a possible D match to TRBD1 (6 bases). CDR3 length: 14 residues. The germline gives CDR1 MNHEY, CDR2 SVGEGT. Trimming cost V 2 bases and J 2 bases, with 10 bases left between them. CDR3 nucleotides: TGTGCCAGCAGTTACGGGGGCGACCCCTACGAGCAGTACGTC. The encoded protein is CASSYGGDPYEQYV.

This clonotype was observed at least ten times. The CDR3 region has the DNA TGTGCCAGCAGTCTGAGGAACACTGAAGCTTTCTTT. It codes for CASSLRNTEAFF. The V and J genes are TRBV6-2 or TRBV6-3 and TRBJ1-1, with D hard to call. V was pared by 5 bases and J by 1 base, with 5 bases between. This CDR3 spans 12 amino acids. CDR1 MNHEY and CDR2 SVGEGT come from the germline V gene.

This clonotype has only one observation. The V gene is TRBV20-1, the J gene TRBJ2-1; D not resolved. The CDR3 loop spans 15 amino acids. CDR1 is DFQATT, CDR2 SNEGSKA, per germline (reference sequence). Trimming shortened V by 0 bases and J by 5 bases, and 14 bases separated the two germline ends. The chain's CDR3 is CSARDSKRMNNEQFF. The CDR3 nucleotides read TGCAGTGCTAGAGATTCGAAGCGTATGAACAATGAGCAGTTCTTC.

This clonotype was seen ten or more times. The J gene is TRBJ1-1, the V gene TRBV5-1; D ambiguous. V shed 2 bases and J shed 2 bases, with 16 bases lying between them. The CDR3 is 16 amino acids. In germline, CDR1 is SGHRS, CDR2 YFSETQ. In DNA, the CDR3 is TGCGCCAGCAGCTTTGTCAGGCTCCAAGGAAACACTGAAGCTTTCTTT. Translation: CASSFVRLQGNTEAFF. Using reference TRBV5-1 and TRBJ1-1 for the parts outside the CDR3, the full variable domain is KAGVTQTPRYLIKTRGQQVTLSCSPISGHRSVSWYQQTPGQGLQFLFEYFSETQRNKGNFPGRFSGRQFSNSRSEMNVSTLELGDSALYLCASSFVRLQGNTEAFFGQGTRLTVV.

The chain carries TRBV29-1 and TRBJ2-6, with 8 bases that match TRBD1. CDR3 length: 17 residues. CDR1 SQVTM and CDR2 ANQGSEA come from the germline V gene. V shed 0 bases and J 2 bases; nucleotides not matched to a gene: 6. This chain's CDR3 is CSVEDRRTGTGANVLTF. The CDR3 DNA is TGCAGCGTTGAAGATCGCCGGACAGGGACTGGGGCCAACGTCCTGACTTTC.

This clonotype showed up just a few times. The V and J genes are TRBV4-1 and TRBJ2-3; no definite D call. The CDR3 extends over 16 amino acids. Germline CDR1 MGHRA, CDR2 YSYEKL. Trimming left V 2 bases short and J 2 bases short, with 14 bases between. CDR3 in DNA: TGCGCCAGCAGCCAAACAGCTTACCTCTTCACAGATACGCAGTATTTT. Translated: CASSQTAYLFTDTQYF.

This clonotype was detected only a few times. The chain's CDR3 is CASRQPIGETGELFF. CDR3 DNA sequence: TGTGCCAGCAGACAACCAATAGGGGAGACCGGGGAGCTGTTTTTT. The gene calls are TRBV13 and TRBJ2-2; D may be TRBD1 or TRBD2 (5 bases each). The V and J ends lost 6 bases and 5 bases respectively, with 16 bases between them. The CDR3 loop spans 15 amino acids. From germline, CDR1 is PRHDT and CDR2 FYEKMQ (reference sequence).

The chain uses TRBV10-3 and TRBJ2-2; TRBD2 aligns across 9 bases. This CDR3 region has 16 residues. Germline CDR1 is ENHRY and CDR2 is SYGVKD. The ends lost 8 bases at V and 4 bases at J; junction bases unmatched: 11. Here the CDR3 reads CAIPGRGGRGTGELFF. For the CDR3, the DNA is TGTGCCATCCCCGGGCGGGGGGGCCGTGGCACCGGGGAGCTGTTTTTT.

The chain couples TRBV4-2 to TRBJ2-5; 13 nucleotides align to TRBD2. The germline V gene encodes CDR1 LGHNA and CDR2 YNFKEQ. CDR3 size: 17 residues. After removal of 1 base from V and 4 bases from J, the junction contained 6 bases not matched to a gene. CDR3 protein: CASSQVELAGGGETQYF. CDR3 sequence (DNA): TGTGCCAGCAGCCAAGTTGAACTAGCGGGGGGGGGAGAGACCCAGTACTTC.

CDR3 in amino acids: CAWSGTSLTQYF. CDR3 DNA sequence: TGTGCCTGGAGTGGCACTAGTCTTACGCAGTATTTT. The chain recombines TRBV30 with TRBJ2-3; the D gene is possibly TRBD2 (5 bases). This CDR3 is built from 12 residues. V was cut by 1 base and J by 8 bases, with 10 bases left in between. Germline CDR1 reads GTSNPN; CDR2 reads SVGIG (reference sequence). The full variable domain, with the rest looked up from reference TRBV30 and TRBJ2-3, is SQTIHQWPATLVQPVGSPLSLECTVEGTSNPNLYWYRQAAGRGLQLLFYSVGIGQISSEVPQNLSASRPQDRQFILSSKKLLLSDSGFYLCAWSGTSLTQYFGPGTRLTVL.